Below, one TCR beta chain is given with its context. The entry originates in a study of CDR3 diversity in severe acne. Each CDR3 protein is one row after TCRdb ran MiXCR on the PCR reads. The repertoire holds about 84,000 distinct CDR3 sequences, with roughly 51% as singletons. Germline assignment: CDR1 SGHAT and CDR2 FQNNGV. This CDR3 is built from 13 residues. Trimming left V 5 bases short and J 7 bases short, with 14 bases between. This TCR derives from a male donor in good health, without acne. The sample consisted of blood. The V call is TRBV11-2, the J call TRBJ1-2; the D is unclear. CDR3 in DNA: TGTGCCAGCAGCCGAAGGACGTGGGGTGGCTACACCTTC. Its translation is CASSRRTWGGYTF.